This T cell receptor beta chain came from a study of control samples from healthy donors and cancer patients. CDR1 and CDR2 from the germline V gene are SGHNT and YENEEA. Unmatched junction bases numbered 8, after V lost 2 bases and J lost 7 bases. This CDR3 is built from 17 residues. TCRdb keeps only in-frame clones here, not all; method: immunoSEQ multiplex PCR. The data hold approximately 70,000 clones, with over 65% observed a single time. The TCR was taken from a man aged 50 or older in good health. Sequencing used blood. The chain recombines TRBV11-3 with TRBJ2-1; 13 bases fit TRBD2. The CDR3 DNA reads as TGTGCCAGCAGCTTACAAGGACTAGCGGGAGTTAGAAATGAGCAGTTCTTC. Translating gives CASSLQGLAGVRNEQFF.